Presented here are 4 T cell receptor beta chains from one specimen sequenced in a study of blood T cell repertoires in COVID-19. Here immunoSEQ multiplex PCR was the method, and the copy in TCRdb shows in-frame clones only, minus some. The table shows 200,000 to 250,000 clones, with 83% occurring only once. Sequencing input: peripheral blood. All receptors derive from a human donor in a cohort sampled during active COVID-19.

The chain employs TRBV6-6 and TRBJ2-1, with 9 bases aligning to TRBD2. The ends lost 9 bases at V and 4 bases at J; junction bases unmatched: 7. The CDR3 sequence is 14 residues long. Germline V lookup: CDR1 MNHNY, CDR2 SVGAGI (reference sequence). For the CDR3, the DNA is TGTGCCAGTTGGAGCGGGAGGACATACAATGAGCAGTTCTTC. Translating it yields CASWSGRTYNEQFF.

The chain couples TRBV11-3 to TRBJ2-5, with 7 bases that match TRBD2. Germline CDR1 and CDR2: SGHNT and YENEEA. The length of the CDR3 is 17 residues. V was pared by 1 base and J by 0 bases, with 8 bases of the junction left unmatched. As DNA, the CDR3 is TGTGCCAGCAGCTTAGGGCTGGCTAGCGGTCACCAAGAGACCCAGTACTTC. Its protein product is CASSLGLASGHQETQYF.

The table lists this clone with a count of one. The J gene is TRBJ1-2, the V gene TRBV7-9; 8 bases line up with TRBD1. The CDR3 runs to 15 residues. The trim removed 5 bases at V and 5 bases at J, leaving 10 bases unmatched. Germline values: CDR1 SEHNR, CDR2 FQNEAQ (reference sequence). The CDR3, as DNA: TGTGCCAGCAGCCCCGGACAGGGTCGTGTTTATGGCTACACCTTC. This translates into CASSPGQGRVYGYTF.

This chain uses TRBV10-3 with TRBJ2-7; the match to TRBD1 covers 7 bases. Looked up from germline, CDR1 is ENHRY and CDR2 is SYGVKD. The CDR3 totals 12 residues. With V trimmed by 10 bases and J by 4 bases, 7 bases remained unmatched. The CDR3 protein is CATIGGSYEQYF. The CDR3 DNA reads as TGTGCCACCATAGGGGGCAGTTACGAGCAGTACTTC.